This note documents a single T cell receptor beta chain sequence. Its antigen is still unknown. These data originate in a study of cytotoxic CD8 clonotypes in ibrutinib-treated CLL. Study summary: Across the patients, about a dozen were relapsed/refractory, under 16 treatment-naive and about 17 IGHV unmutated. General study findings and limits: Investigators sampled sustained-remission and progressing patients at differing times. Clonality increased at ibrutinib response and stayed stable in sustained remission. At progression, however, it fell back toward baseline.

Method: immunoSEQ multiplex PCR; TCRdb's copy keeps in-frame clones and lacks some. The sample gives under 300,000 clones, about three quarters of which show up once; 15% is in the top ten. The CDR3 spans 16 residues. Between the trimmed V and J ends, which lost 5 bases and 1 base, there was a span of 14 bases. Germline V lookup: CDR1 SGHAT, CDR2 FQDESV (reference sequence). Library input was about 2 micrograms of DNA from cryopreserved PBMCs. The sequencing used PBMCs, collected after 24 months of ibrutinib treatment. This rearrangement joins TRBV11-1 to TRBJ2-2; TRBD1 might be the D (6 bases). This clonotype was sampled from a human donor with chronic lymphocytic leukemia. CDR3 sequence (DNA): TGTGCCAGCAGCGCCTCCGGGACAAAGAACACCGGGGAGCTGTTTTTT. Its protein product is CASSASGTKNTGELFF.